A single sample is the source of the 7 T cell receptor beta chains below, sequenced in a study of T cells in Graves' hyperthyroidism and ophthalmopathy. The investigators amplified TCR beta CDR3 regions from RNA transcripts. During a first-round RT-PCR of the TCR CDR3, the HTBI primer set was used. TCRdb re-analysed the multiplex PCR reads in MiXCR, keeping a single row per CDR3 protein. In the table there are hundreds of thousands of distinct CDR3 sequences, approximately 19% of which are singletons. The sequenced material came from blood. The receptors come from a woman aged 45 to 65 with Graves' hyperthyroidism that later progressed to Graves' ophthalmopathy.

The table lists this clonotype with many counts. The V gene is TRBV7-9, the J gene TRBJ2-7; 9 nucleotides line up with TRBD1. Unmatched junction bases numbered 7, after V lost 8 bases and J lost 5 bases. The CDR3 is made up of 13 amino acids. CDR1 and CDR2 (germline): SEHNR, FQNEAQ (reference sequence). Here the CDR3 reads CASAGTGFHEQYF. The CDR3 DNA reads TGTGCCAGCGCGGGGACAGGGTTTCACGAGCAGTACTTC.

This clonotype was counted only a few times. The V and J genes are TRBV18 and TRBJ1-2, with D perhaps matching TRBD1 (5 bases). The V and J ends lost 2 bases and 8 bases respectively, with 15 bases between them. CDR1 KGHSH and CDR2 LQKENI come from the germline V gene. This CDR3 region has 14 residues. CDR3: CASSPRAGFDGYTF. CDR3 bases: TGTGCCAGCTCACCAAGGGCAGGGTTCGACGGCTACACCTTC.

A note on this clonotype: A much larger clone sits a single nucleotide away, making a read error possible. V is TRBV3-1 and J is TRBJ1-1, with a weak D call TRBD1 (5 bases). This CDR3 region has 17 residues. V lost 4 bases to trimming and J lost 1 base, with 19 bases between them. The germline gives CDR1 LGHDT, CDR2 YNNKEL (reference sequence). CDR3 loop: CASSLRASSRGNTEAFF. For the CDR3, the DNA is TGTGCCAGCAGCCTCCGGGCCAGCTCAAGGGGGAACACTGAAGCTTTCTTT.

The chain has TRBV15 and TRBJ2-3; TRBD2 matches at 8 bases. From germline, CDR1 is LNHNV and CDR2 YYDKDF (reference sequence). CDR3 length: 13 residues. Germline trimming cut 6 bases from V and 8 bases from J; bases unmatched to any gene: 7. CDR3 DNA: TGTGCCACCAGTACGGGGGGGCCGGTTACGCAGTATTTT. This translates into CATSTGGPVTQYF.

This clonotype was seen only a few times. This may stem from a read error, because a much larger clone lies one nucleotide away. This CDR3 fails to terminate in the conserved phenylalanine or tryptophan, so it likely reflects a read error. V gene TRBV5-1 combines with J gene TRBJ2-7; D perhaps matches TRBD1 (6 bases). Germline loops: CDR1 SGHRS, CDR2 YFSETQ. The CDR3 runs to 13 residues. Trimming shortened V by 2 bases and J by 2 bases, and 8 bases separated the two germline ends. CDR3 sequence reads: CASSLRTAYEQYL. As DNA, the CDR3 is TGCGCCAGCAGCTTAAGGACAGCCTACGAGCAGTACCTC.

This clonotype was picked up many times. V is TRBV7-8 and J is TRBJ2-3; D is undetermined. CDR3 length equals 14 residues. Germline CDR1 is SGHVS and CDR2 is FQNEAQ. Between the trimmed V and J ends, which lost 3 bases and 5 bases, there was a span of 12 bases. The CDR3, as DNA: TGTGCCAGCAGCTTTCAATCCAGCGAAGATACGCAGTATTTT. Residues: CASSFQSSEDTQYF.

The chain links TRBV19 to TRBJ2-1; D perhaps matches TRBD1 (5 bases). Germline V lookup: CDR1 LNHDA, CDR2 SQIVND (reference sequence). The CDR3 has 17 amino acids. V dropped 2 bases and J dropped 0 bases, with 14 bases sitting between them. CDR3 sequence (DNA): TGTGCCAGTAGTATAAACCCCAGGGCGAGCTCCTACAATGAGCAGTTCTTC. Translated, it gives CASSINPRASSYNEQFF.